This T cell receptor (beta chain) is from a study of naive and memory T cell subsets. Points from the study as a whole: Especially in CD8 cells, naive repertoires contained a few larger clonotypes, possibly CD45RA-re-expressing memory cells.

Both TRBC1 and TRBC2 were covered by a beta constant-region primer of two equimolar oligonucleotides. The ligated cDNA underwent four PCR rounds using SP2 and nested alpha and beta constant-region primers. A 12-nucleotide UMI and the SP2 primer were added to the cDNA 3' end by oligonucleotide ligation. TCRdb reprocessed the UMI-ligation and nested PCR reads via MiXCR and lists one record per CDR3 protein. The sample carries fewer than 150,000 distinct CDR3 sequences, about 20% recorded once. This clonotype has just a few counts. No antigen is known for it. Trimming took 5 bases from V and 0 from J, leaving 13 bases between them. This CDR3 is built from 16 residues. Germline CDR1 is SGHVS and CDR2 is FNYEAQ.

The clonotype comes from a human donor in good health. Sequences were obtained from naive CD8+ T cells from blood. The rearrangement uses TRBV7-6 and TRBJ2-2; a possible D gene is TRBD1 (5 bases). The CDR3 DNA sequence: TGTGCCAGCAGCAAAAACAGGCGATCGAACACCGGGGAGCTGTTTTTT. Protein: CASSKNRRSNTGELFF.